The 21 T cell receptor beta chains below were found in one sample sequenced in a study of blood T cell repertoires in COVID-19. Repertoires were generated with immunoSEQ multiplex PCR, while TCRdb's copy carries only in-frame clones and drops some. The data show 250,000 or so clones, with 90% seen just once and about 4% held by the top ten. What was sequenced was PBMCs or T cells enriched from blood (not recorded which). The source of these receptors is a woman aged 25-40 years with acute COVID-19.

A note on this clone: Other DNA variants within this sample encode the same CDR3. This rearrangement joins TRBV27 to TRBJ2-7; possibly TRBD1 for D (6 bases). This CDR3 spans 14 amino acids. Germline V gene sequence: CDR1 MNHEY, CDR2 SMNVEV (reference sequence). The germline V and J ends were trimmed by 3 bases and 1 base, with 10 bases remaining between them. The CDR3 sequence is CASSFDRSSYEQYF. The CDR3 DNA sequence: TGTGCCAGCAGTTTCGACAGGTCTTCCTACGAGCAGTACTTC.

The chain recombines TRBV18 with TRBJ2-7; 7 bases map to TRBD2. The trim removed 3 bases at V and 0 bases at J, leaving 2 bases unmatched. The CDR3 runs to 14 residues. Looked up from germline, CDR1 is KGHSH and CDR2 is LQKENI. The DNA of the CDR3 is TGTGCCAGCTCACCGGGACTAATCTCCTACGAGCAGTACTTC. This gives the protein CASSPGLISYEQYF.

The chain employs TRBV10-3 and TRBJ2-3; the match to TRBD2 covers 8 bases. The CDR3 length is 13 residues. Germline CDR1 and CDR2: ENHRY and SYGVKD. J gave up 5 bases and V 7 bases, and 5 bases lay outside the gene matches. For the CDR3, the DNA is TGTGCCATCAAAGAGCGGGAGAAAGATACGCAGTATTTT. This translates into CAIKEREKDTQYF.

This clone turned up a few times. The chain is built from TRBV28 and TRBJ1-6; D is unclear. The V gene's germline CDR1 is MDHEN and CDR2 SYDVKM. The CDR3 runs 16 residues. The V end lost 5 bases, the J end lost 10 bases, and 21 bases lay between the germline ends. The CDR3 DNA sequence: TGTGCCAGCAGTACGATACGGACCGCGGGAGGCTCACCCCTCCACTTT. Its protein product is CASSTIRTAGGSPLHF.

In its sample, this clone was seen a few times. The chain has TRBV29-1 and TRBJ2-1; D may be TRBD2 (5 bases). CDR1 SQVTM and CDR2 ANQGSEA come from the germline V gene. The CDR3 length is 13 residues. Trimming removed 7 bases from V and 6 bases from J, with 16 bases in between. The CDR3 region has the DNA TGCAGCGCGGGCCTCTCTAGCCCCAATGAGCAGTTCTTC. Translation: CSAGLSSPNEQFF.

This clone has just one count. This chain joins TRBV24-1 and TRBJ2-7, with 8 nucleotides matching TRBD2. V shed 10 bases, J shed 4 bases, and the junction held 17 bases outside the gene matches. Germline CDR1 KGHDR, CDR2 SFDVKD. This CDR3 contains 16 residues. The DNA of the CDR3 is TGTGCCACAAACAACCCCGGGAGGGACGAAGGGTACGAGCAGTACTTC. Translation gives CATNNPGRDEGYEQYF.

The CDR3 reads CASSLSILLSQPQHF. The CDR3 nucleotides read TGTGCCAGCAGTTTATCGATTCTGCTAAGTCAGCCCCAGCATTTT. The chain links TRBV27 to TRBJ1-5; D remains ambiguous. The CDR3 has 15 residues. The V and J ends lost 0 bases and 6 bases respectively, with 12 bases between them. Germline V gives CDR1 MNHEY, CDR2 SMNVEV (reference sequence).

This sequence joins TRBV27 and TRBJ1-1, with TRBD1 identical over 9 bases. The CDR3 spans 16 residues. The germline gives CDR1 MNHEY, CDR2 SMNVEV (reference sequence). V lost 5 bases and J lost 2; bases outside the gene matches: 9. The chain's CDR3 is CASSPFHRGRNTEAFF. In nucleotides, the CDR3 is TGTGCCAGCAGTCCCTTCCACAGGGGGCGCAACACTGAAGCTTTCTTT.

This clone has only one observation. The rearrangement uses TRBV28 and TRBJ1-5; no reliable D call. This CDR3 region has 13 residues. Trimming removed 6 bases from V and 2 bases from J, with 8 bases in between. Germline loops: CDR1 MDHEN, CDR2 SYDVKM. In nucleotides, the CDR3 is TGTGCCAGCAGATTCCCTGGCAATCAGCCCCAGCATTTT. It encodes CASRFPGNQPQHF.

The chain uses TRBV25-1 and TRBJ1-5; D may be TRBD1 (5 bases). Trimming pared 3 bases from V and 0 bases from J, leaving 9 bases between. This CDR3 has 15 residues. Looked up from germline, CDR1 is MGHDK and CDR2 is SYGVNS. The CDR3 nucleotides read TGTGCCAGCAGTGATGGGGCCCATAGCAATCAGCCCCAGCATTTT. Amino acid sequence: CASSDGAHSNQPQHF.

The rearrangement uses TRBV29-1 and TRBJ2-1; D remains ambiguous. This CDR3 comprises 11 residues. The germline V and J ends were trimmed by 7 bases and 6 bases, with 10 bases remaining between them. Germline V gene lookup returns CDR1 SQVTM and CDR2 ANQGSEA. CDR3 sequence (DNA): TGCAGCGACAGCAAGCCCAATGAGCAGTTCTTC. Its translation is CSDSKPNEQFF.

The rearrangement links TRBV9 to TRBJ2-3; TRBD2 agrees at 10 bases. The germline CDR1 and CDR2 sequences are SGDLS and YYNGEE. The CDR3 sequence is 16 residues long. V shed 4 bases and J 2 bases; nucleotides not matched to a gene: 7. The CDR3 DNA reads TGTGCCAGCAGCTCCCGGACTAGCGGAAACACAGATACGCAGTATTTT. The encoded protein is CASSSRTSGNTDTQYF.

This chain connects TRBV15 to TRBJ1-5; D remains unclear. The V end was cut by 0 bases, the J end by 0 bases, with 6 bases between. The germline V gene has CDR1 LNHNV and CDR2 YYDKDF (reference sequence). CDR3 length equals 15 residues. CDR3 sequence reads: CATSRDNYSNQPQHF. In DNA, the CDR3 is TGTGCCACCAGCAGAGACAACTATAGCAATCAGCCCCAGCATTTT.

This clone was recorded many times. The V and J genes are TRBV29-1 and TRBJ1-6; 12 nucleotides align to TRBD1. Germline CDR1 SQVTM, CDR2 ANQGSEA. The trim removed 7 bases at V and 6 bases at J, leaving 4 bases unmatched. CDR3 size: 14 residues. The CDR3 loop is CSAGTGGPNSPLHF. CDR3 sequence (DNA): TGCAGCGCCGGGACAGGGGGCCCTAATTCACCCCTCCACTTT.

Concerning this clone itself: This specimen includes other DNA sequences encoding the same CDR3. The rearrangement joins TRBV27 to TRBJ1-3, with D maybe TRBD1 (5 bases). Trimming stripped 6 bases from V and 1 base from J, with 10 bases between. Germline CDR1 reads MNHEY; CDR2 reads SMNVEV (reference sequence). The CDR3 contains 14 residues. This CDR3 reads CASSLGGSGNTIYF. CDR3 in DNA: TGTGCCAGCAGCCTCGGGGGTTCTGGAAACACCATATATTTT.

The chain combines TRBV6-1 with TRBJ1-4, with no clear D. There are 15 residues in the CDR3. Germline V gives CDR1 MNHNS, CDR2 SASEGT. Trimming took off 1 base at V and 7 bases at J, with 13 bases between the two ends. The CDR3 DNA sequence: TGTGCCAGCAGTGAAGGGCCTCCTGAGGCTGAAAAACTGTTTTTT. It encodes CASSEGPPEAEKLFF.

V and J are TRBV9 and TRBJ1-1; a possible D gene is TRBD1 (5 bases). Germline CDR1 SGDLS, CDR2 YYNGEE. This CDR3 has 16 amino acids. Trimming removed 2 bases at V and 0 bases at J, with 14 bases between. CDR3 amino acids: CASSVRKGRMNTEAFF. CDR3 in DNA: TGTGCCAGCAGCGTCCGCAAGGGGCGCATGAACACTGAAGCTTTCTTT.

This chain joins TRBV18 and TRBJ2-3; the D is unclear. Germline CDR1 KGHSH, CDR2 LQKENI. V dropped 3 bases and J dropped 1 base, with 20 bases sitting between them. The CDR3 has 18 amino acids. The CDR3 nucleotides are TGTGCCAGCTCACCGGGCATGTTGTGGCTGGTGGGCACAGATACGCAGTATTTT. Protein product: CASSPGMLWLVGTDTQYF. Together with reference TRBV18 and TRBJ2-3, the CDR3 gives the full variable domain: NAGVMQNPRHLVRRRGQEARLRCSPMKGHSHVYWYRQLPEEGLKFMVYLQKENIIDESGMPKERFSAEFPKEGPSILRIQQVVRGDSAAYFCASSPGMLWLVGTDTQYFGPGTRLTVL.

This sequence joins TRBV9 and TRBJ2-5; 10 bases agree with TRBD2. V lost 6 bases and J lost 5; bases outside the gene matches: 13. The CDR3 is 16 amino acids. Germline V gene data show CDR1 as SGDLS and CDR2 as YYNGEE. The CDR3 DNA is TGTGCCAGCACCCCTAGAGGGCTAGCGGGAGTGGAGACCCAGTACTTC. This translates into CASTPRGLAGVETQYF.

The chain has TRBV7-2 and TRBJ2-7; the D gene is possibly TRBD1 (5 bases). V was clipped by 4 bases and J by 1 base, with 11 bases between them. This CDR3 has 14 amino acids. Looked up from germline, CDR1 is SGHTA and CDR2 is FQGNSA. CDR3 DNA: TGTGCCAGCAGCTACAAGGACACGTCCTACGAGCAGTACTTC. Protein product: CASSYKDTSYEQYF.

V and J are TRBV2 and TRBJ2-5, with 7 bases aligning to TRBD1. This CDR3 spans 12 amino acids. The germline gives CDR1 SNHLY, CDR2 FYNNEI. V shed 6 bases, J shed 4 bases, and the junction held 2 bases outside the gene matches. The CDR3 DNA reads as TGTGCCAGCAGGACAGGGTCAGAGACCCAGTACTTC. It encodes CASRTGSETQYF.